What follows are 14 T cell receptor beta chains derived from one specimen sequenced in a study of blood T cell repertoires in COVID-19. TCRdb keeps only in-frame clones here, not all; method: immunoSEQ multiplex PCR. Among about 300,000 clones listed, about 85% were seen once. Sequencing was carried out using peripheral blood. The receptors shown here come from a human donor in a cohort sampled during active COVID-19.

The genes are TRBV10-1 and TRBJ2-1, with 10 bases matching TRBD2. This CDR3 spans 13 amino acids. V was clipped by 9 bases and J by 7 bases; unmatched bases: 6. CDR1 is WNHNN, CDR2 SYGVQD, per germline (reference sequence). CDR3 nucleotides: TGCGCCAGTGGGGGACTAGCGAGGAATGAGCAGTTCTTC. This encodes CASGGLARNEQFF.

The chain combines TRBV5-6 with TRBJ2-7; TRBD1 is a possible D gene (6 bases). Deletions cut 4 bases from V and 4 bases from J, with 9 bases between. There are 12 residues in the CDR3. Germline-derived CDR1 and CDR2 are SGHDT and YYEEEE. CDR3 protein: CASSRDIYEQYF. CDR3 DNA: TGTGCCAGCAGCCGGGACATTTACGAGCAGTACTTC.

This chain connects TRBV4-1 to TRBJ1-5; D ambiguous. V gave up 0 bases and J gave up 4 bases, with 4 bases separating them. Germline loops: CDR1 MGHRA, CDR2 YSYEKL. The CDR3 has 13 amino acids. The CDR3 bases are TGCGCCAGCAGCCAAGATGAGAATCAGCCCCAGCATTTT. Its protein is CASSQDENQPQHF.

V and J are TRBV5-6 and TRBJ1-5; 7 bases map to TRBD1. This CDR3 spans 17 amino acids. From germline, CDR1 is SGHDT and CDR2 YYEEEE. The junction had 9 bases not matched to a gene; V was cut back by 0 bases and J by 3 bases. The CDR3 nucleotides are TGTGCCAGCAGCTTGGAAAGGGGGCTAGGGAACAATCAGCCCCAGCATTTT. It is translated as CASSLERGLGNNQPQHF.

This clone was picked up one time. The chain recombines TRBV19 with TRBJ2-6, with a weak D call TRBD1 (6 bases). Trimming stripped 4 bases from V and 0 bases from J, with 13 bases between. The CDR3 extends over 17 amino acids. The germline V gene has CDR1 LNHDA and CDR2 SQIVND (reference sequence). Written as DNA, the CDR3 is TGTGCCAGTAGTAAAGGACAGACCAGCTCTGGGGCCAACGTCCTGACTTTC. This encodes CASSKGQTSSGANVLTF. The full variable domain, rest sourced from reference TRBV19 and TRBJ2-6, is DGGITQSPKYLFRKEGQNVTLSCEQNLNHDAMYWYRQDPGQGLRLIYYSQIVNDFQKGDIAEGYSVSREKKESFPLTVTSAQKNPTAFYLCASSKGQTSSGANVLTFGAGSRLTVL.

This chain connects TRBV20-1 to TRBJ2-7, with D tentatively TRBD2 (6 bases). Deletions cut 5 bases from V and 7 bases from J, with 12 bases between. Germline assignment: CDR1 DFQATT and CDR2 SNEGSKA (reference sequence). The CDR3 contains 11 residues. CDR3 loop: CSAGLTREQYF. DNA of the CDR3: TGCAGTGCTGGACTGACTAGGGAGCAGTACTTC.

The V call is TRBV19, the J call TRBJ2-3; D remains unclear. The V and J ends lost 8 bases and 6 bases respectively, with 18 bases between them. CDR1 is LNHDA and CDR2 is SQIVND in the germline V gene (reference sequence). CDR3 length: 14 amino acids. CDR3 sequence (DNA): TGTGCCAGTGAGGAACCAAATGGCGTGGATACGCAGTATTTT. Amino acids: CASEEPNGVDTQYF.

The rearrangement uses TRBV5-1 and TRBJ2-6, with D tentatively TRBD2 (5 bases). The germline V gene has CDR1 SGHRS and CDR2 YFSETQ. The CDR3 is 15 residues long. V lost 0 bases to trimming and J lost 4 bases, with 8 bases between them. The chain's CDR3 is CASSLVAGGANVLTF. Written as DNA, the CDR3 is TGCGCCAGCAGCTTGGTTGCGGGCGGGGCCAACGTCCTGACTTTC. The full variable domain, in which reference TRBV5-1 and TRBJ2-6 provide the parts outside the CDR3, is KAGVTQTPRYLIKTRGQQVTLSCSPISGHRSVSWYQQTPGQGLQFLFEYFSETQRNKGNFPGRFSGRQFSNSRSEMNVSTLELGDSALYLCASSLVAGGANVLTFGAGSRLTVL.

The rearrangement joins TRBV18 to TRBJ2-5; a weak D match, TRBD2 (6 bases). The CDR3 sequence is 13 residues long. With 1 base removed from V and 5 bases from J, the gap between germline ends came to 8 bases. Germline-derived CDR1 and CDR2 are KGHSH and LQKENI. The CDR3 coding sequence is TGTGCCAGCTCACCACGACGGGGGGAGACCCAGTACTTC. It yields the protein CASSPRRGETQYF.

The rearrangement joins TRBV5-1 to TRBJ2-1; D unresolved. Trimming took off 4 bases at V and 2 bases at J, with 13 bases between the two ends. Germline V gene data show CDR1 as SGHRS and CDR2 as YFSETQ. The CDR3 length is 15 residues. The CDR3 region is CASSPLGATYNEQFF. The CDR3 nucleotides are TGCGCCAGCAGCCCTCTAGGAGCCACCTACAATGAGCAGTTCTTC.

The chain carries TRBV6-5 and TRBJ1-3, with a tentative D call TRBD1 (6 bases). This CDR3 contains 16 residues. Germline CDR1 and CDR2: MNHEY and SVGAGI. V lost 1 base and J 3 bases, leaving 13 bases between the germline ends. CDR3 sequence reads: CASSYYRGRGGNTIYF. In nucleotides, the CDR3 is TGTGCCAGCAGTTACTACCGAGGCAGGGGTGGAAACACCATATATTTT.

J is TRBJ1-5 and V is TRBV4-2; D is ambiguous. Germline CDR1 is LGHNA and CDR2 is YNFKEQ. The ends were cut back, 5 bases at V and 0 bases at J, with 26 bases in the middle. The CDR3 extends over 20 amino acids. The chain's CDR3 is CASSKYPLGDTLYSNQPQHF. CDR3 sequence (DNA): TGTGCCAGCAGCAAATACCCCCTCGGGGATACCTTATATAGCAATCAGCCCCAGCATTTT.

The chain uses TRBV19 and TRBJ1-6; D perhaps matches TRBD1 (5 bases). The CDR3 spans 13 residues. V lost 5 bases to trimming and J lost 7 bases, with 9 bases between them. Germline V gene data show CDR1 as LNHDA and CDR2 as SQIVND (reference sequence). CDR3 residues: CASSFGGNSPLHF. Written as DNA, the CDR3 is TGTGCCAGTAGTTTTGGGGGGAATTCACCCCTCCACTTT.

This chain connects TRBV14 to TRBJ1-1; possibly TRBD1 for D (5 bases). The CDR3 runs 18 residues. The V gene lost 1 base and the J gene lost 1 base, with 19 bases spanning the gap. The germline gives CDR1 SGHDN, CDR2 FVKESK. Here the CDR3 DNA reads TGTGCCAGCAGCCAAGCCGCGTTTTACAGGTTGGGGAACACTGAAGCTTTCTTT. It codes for CASSQAAFYRLGNTEAFF.